This entry concerns a single T cell receptor beta chain. The sample comes from a study of shared T cell receptors in the human thymus. Trimming removed 1 base from V and 1 base from J, with 10 bases in between. Germline V gives CDR1 LGHNA, CDR2 YSLEER. The CDR3 is 16 residues long. Sequenced by immunoSEQ multiplex PCR; TCRdb stores in-frame clones only, minus some. The table shows 700,000 to 750,000 clones, with 80% to 90% occurring only once. In addition, the sample was reused for a study of human thymus T cells. That paper states: Related research described strongly overlapping thymic repertoires in unrelated people.

The specimen was thymocytes. The chain uses TRBV4-3 and TRBJ2-2; D is undetermined. This clonotype was sampled from a girl less than two years old with a congenital heart defect. The CDR3 DNA reads TGCGCCAGCAGCCAAGCTCCAACAGAGAACACCGGGGAGCTGTTTTTT. Translated, it gives CASSQAPTENTGELFF.